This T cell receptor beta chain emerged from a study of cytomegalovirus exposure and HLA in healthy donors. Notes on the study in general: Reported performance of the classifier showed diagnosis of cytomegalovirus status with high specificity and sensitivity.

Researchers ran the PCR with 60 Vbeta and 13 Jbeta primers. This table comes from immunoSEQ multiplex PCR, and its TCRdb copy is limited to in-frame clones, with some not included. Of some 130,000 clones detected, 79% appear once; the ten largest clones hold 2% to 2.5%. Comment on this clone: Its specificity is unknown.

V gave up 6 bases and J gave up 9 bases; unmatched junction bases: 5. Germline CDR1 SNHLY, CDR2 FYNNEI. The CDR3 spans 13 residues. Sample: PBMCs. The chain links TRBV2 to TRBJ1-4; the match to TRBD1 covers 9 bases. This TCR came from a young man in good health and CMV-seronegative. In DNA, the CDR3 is TGTGCCAGCAGGGGGGGACAGGGTCAAAAACTGTTTTTT. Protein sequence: CASRGGQGQKLFF.